Presented here are 8 T cell receptor beta chains from one specimen sequenced in a study of PD-L1 blockade in urothelial cancer. Described time point: pretreatment peripheral blood. Measured with immunoSEQ multiplex PCR; TCRdb has only the in-frame clones, and not every one. The data contain 90,000 to 100,000 clones, 90% of them seen just once; the ten biggest clones take up under 2%. Sequenced material: PBMCs, taken around atezolizumab (anti-PD-L1) treatment. These receptors all stem from a man in his sixties with urothelial cancer.

In DNA, the CDR3 is TGTGCCTGGAACCGGGACACCCTTGTCACCGGGGAGCTGTTTTTT. Residues: CAWNRDTLVTGELFF. V is TRBV30 and J is TRBJ2-2; possibly TRBD1 for D (6 bases). Germline CDR1 GTSNPN, CDR2 SVGIG (reference sequence). Trimming shortened V by 4 bases and J by 4 bases, and 16 bases separated the two germline ends. There are 15 residues in the CDR3. The full variable domain, with the rest looked up from reference TRBV30 and TRBJ2-2, is SQTIHQWPATLVQPVGSPLSLECTVEGTSNPNLYWYRQAAGRGLQLLFYSVGIGQISSEVPQNLSASRPQDRQFILSSKKLLLSDSGFYLCAWNRDTLVTGELFFGEGSRLTVL.

V is TRBV7-9 and J is TRBJ1-3, with no clear D. CDR1 and CDR2 from the germline V gene are SEHNR and FQNEAQ (reference sequence). V lost 5 bases and J 0 bases, leaving 11 bases between the germline ends. The CDR3 consists of 15 residues. CDR3 sequence (DNA): TGTGCCAGCAGCCGTGAGGCGAGCTCTGGAAACACCATATATTTT. Its protein product is CASSREASSGNTIYF.

The chain carries TRBV7-2 and TRBJ2-7, with 8 bases lining up with TRBD2. With 5 bases clipped from V and 0 bases from J, the junction kept 9 bases outside the gene matches. From germline, CDR1 is SGHTA and CDR2 FQGNSA. The CDR3 length is 16 residues. CDR3 region: CASSLSRAGGSYEQYF. CDR3 sequence (DNA): TGTGCCAGCAGCCTCTCCCGGGCGGGGGGCTCCTACGAGCAGTACTTC.

This clone has a single count. This chain connects TRBV18 to TRBJ1-5, with 9 nucleotides matching TRBD1. Germline CDR1 is KGHSH and CDR2 is LQKENI. V dropped 6 bases and J dropped 7; count of bases not matched to a gene: 7. The CDR3 has 14 amino acids. The CDR3 loop reads CASSPGTGLQPQHF. DNA for the CDR3: TGTGCCAGCTCGCCCGGGACAGGGTTGCAGCCCCAGCATTTT.

The chain carries TRBV9 and TRBJ2-7; 9 bases align to TRBD2. The CDR3 is 15 amino acids. V shed 2 bases and J 0 bases; nucleotides not matched to a gene: 3. CDR1 is SGDLS, CDR2 YYNGEE, per germline. The CDR3: CASSVDSGSSYEQYF. CDR3 DNA sequence: TGTGCCAGCAGCGTCGATAGCGGGAGCTCCTACGAGCAGTACTTC.

V and J are TRBV4-3 and TRBJ2-3; 11 positions match TRBD1. The CDR3 covers 15 residues. Germline CDR1 LGHNA, CDR2 YSLEER. The junction had 6 bases not matched to a gene; V was cut back by 3 bases and J by 7 bases. The CDR3 protein is CASSHPGQGGNTQYF. DNA of the CDR3: TGCGCCAGCAGCCATCCGGGACAGGGGGGTAATACGCAGTATTTT.

The chain uses TRBV30 and TRBJ1-6; D perhaps matches TRBD1 (5 bases). The CDR3 sequence is 12 residues long. Germline CDR1 GTSNPN, CDR2 SVGIG (reference sequence). Trimming left V 4 bases short and J 9 bases short, with 10 bases between. The CDR3 here is CAWTRVRSPLHF. The CDR3 coding sequence is TGTGCCTGGACCAGGGTGCGTTCACCCCTCCACTTT.

This chain uses TRBV28 with TRBJ1-2; 7 bases fit TRBD1. There are 14 residues in the CDR3. Trimming at V came to 6 bases and at J to 3 bases, leaving 7 bases not matched to a gene. Looked up from germline, CDR1 is MDHEN and CDR2 is SYDVKM. The CDR3 nucleotides are TGTGCCAGCAGAACTACCGGGACAGACTATGGCTACACCTTC. Protein sequence: CASRTTGTDYGYTF.